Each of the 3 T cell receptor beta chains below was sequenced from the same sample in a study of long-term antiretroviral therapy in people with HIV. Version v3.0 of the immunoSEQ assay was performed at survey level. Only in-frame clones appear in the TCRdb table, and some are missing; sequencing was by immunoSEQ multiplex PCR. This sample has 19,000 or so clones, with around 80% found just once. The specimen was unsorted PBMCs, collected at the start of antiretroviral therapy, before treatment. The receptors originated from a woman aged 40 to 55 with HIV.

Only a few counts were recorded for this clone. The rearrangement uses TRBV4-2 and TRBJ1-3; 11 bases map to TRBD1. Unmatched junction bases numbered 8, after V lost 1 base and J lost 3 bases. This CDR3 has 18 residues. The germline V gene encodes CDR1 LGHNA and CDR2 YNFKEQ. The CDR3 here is CASSQASGQGAYGNTIYF. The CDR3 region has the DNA TGTGCCAGCAGCCAAGCCTCCGGACAGGGGGCGTATGGAAACACCATATATTTT.

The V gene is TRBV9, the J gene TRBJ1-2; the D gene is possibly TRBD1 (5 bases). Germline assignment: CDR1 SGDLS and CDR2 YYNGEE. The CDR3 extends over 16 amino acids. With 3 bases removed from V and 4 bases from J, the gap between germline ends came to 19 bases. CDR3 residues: CASSAGIRESGYGYTF. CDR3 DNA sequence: TGTGCCAGCAGCGCAGGGATCAGGGAGTCGGGCTATGGCTACACCTTC.

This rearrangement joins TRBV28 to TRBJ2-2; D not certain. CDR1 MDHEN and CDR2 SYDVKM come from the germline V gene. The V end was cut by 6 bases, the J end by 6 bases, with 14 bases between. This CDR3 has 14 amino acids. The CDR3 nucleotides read TGTGCCAGCAGCAAACCCCAAATGCCCGGGGAGCTGTTTTTT. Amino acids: CASSKPQMPGELFF.